The TCR beta chain described here comes from a study of cytomegalovirus exposure and HLA in healthy donors. Study-level findings and limits: The authors confirmed in vitro that three CMV-associated chains were specific for CMV antigens.

A word on this clone: As yet, its antigen is unknown.

The PCR used 60 Vbeta and 13 Jbeta primers. Repertoires were generated with immunoSEQ multiplex PCR, while TCRdb's copy carries only in-frame clones and drops some. The sample gives 160,000 or so clones, about 80% of which show up once; approximately 2.1% is in the top ten. Trimming removed 3 bases at V and 5 bases at J, with 16 bases between. The CDR3 sequence is 14 residues long. The V gene's germline CDR1 is GTSNPN and CDR2 SVGIG (reference sequence). The receptor was isolated from a middle-aged man in good health and CMV-seropositive. The chain couples TRBV30 to TRBJ1-1; D possibly corresponds to TRBD1 (5 bases). Source material: PBMCs. DNA of the CDR3: TGTGCCTGGAGAGAACAGGCCAAAGGGACTGAAGCTTTCTTT. Amino acid sequence: CAWREQAKGTEAFF.